The TCR beta chain described here comes from a study of blood T cell repertoires in COVID-19. Across the whole study: From the United States, Italy and Spain came samples of acute and convalescent COVID-19. Sources were T cells, B-cell-depleted T cells, or PBMCs; the material itself was cDNA or gDNA.

This CDR3 is built from 12 residues. The V and J ends lost 5 bases and 5 bases respectively, with 12 bases between them. Germline CDR1 GTSNPN, CDR2 SVGIG (reference sequence). In the source study's methods: Scientists estimated how many nucleated cells there were by amplifying reference gene primers. TCRdb keeps only in-frame clones here, not all; method: immunoSEQ multiplex PCR. The V and J calls and clone size were taken over from that table, and D and trimming were inferred from the DNA. The sample has fewer than 150,000 clones; roughly 81% are singletons. Input material: peripheral blood. The rearrangement uses TRBV30 and TRBJ1-1; TRBD1 might be the D (6 bases). The receptor comes from a man in his forties or fifties with acute or convalescent COVID-19. The CDR3 sequence: CAWGWGRTEAFF. DNA of the CDR3: TGTGCCTGGGGGTGGGGGCGGACTGAAGCTTTCTTT.